Listed below are T cell receptor beta chains from one sample, sequenced in a study of T cell responses to AZD1222 COVID-19 vaccine. Here immunoSEQ multiplex PCR was the method, and the copy in TCRdb shows in-frame clones only, minus some. The sample shows 100,000 to 150,000 clones, more than 70% of them seen only once. The specimen comprised peripheral blood, sampled on day 0 of AZD1222 vaccination. The source is an adult in good health. CDR3s include the opening cysteine and the closing phenylalanine or tryptophan. D genes are given only for firm matches. Part of the rows lack a size; the others show once, few, many or a class for expanded clones.

NA	TRBV24-1	19	TRBD2	TRBJ2-2	TGTGCCACCAGTGATTTAAGGCTAGCGGGAGTGCTTGGCACCGGGGAGCTGTTTTTT	CATSDLRLAGVLGTGELFF
NA	TRBV4-2	13	TRBD2	TRBJ2-7	TGTGCCAGCAGTCGGACTAGCGGTTACGAGCAGTACTTC	CASSRTSGYEQYF
few	TRBV3-1/TRBV3-2	13	NA	TRBJ2-3	TGTGCCAGCAGCCAAGCAGGGGACGATACGCAGTATTTT	CASSQAGDDTQYF
few	TRBV19	12	NA	TRBJ1-2	TGTGCCAGCCGAACCCAGGGTAGGGGCTACACCTTC	CASRTQGRGYTF
NA	TRBV27	10	NA	TRBJ1-4	TGTGCCAGCAGTCTCGAAAAACTGTTTTTT	CASSLEKLFF
NA	TRBV11-1	16	NA	TRBJ1-1	TGTGCCAGCAGCCCCCGGTTTGCCCTGGAGAACACTGAAGCTTTCTTT	CASSPRFALENTEAFF
once	TRBV4-1	16	NA	TRBJ2-6	TGCGCCAGCAGCCAAGAGAGGGCGGCCGGGGCCAACGTCCTGACTTTC	CASSQERAAGANVLTF
NA	TRBV18	15	NA	TRBJ1-1	TGTGCCAGCTCACCTATGATGACACAGGACACTGAAGCTTTCTTT	CASSPMMTQDTEAFF
NA	TRBV30	12	NA	TRBJ2-7	TGTGCCTGGACCCGGGACTCCTACGAGCAGTACTTC	CAWTRDSYEQYF
NA	TRBV29-1	15	TRBD2	TRBJ2-1	TGCAGCGTTGAGCCTAGCGGGAGGGTAACCCATGAGCAGTTCTTC	CSVEPSGRVTHEQFF
NA	TRBV29-1	14	TRBD1	TRBJ2-5	TGCAGCGAGTCCCCTGGACAGGGGGGAGAGACCCAGTACTTC	CSESPGQGGETQYF
NA	TRBV18	12	NA	TRBJ2-2	TGTGCCAGCTCACCTGGCACCGGGGAGCTGTTTTTT	CASSPGTGELFF
NA	TRBV5-1	13	NA	TRBJ2-3	TGCGCCACCTCGCAAGGGAACACAGATACGCAGTATTTT	CATSQGNTDTQYF
NA	TRBV27	15	NA	TRBJ1-1	TGTGCCAGCAGTTTCTTCTCGTCCGGGGCCGCGGGAGCTTTCTTT	CASSFFSSGAAGAFF
NA	TRBV2	13	NA	TRBJ2-1	TGTGCCAGCAACGTGCAGGGGAACAATGAGCAGTTCTTC	CASNVQGNNEQFF
NA	TRBV4-3	16	NA	TRBJ1-1	TGCGCCAGCAGCCAAGTCGGTTTAGGAGGATGGGCTGAAGCTTTCTTT	CASSQVGLGGWAEAFF
once	TRBV7-2	14	TRBD1	TRBJ2-5	TGTGCCAGCAGCCATGGACAGGGAGGCGAGACCCAGTACTTC	CASSHGQGGETQYF
NA	TRBV5-1	17	NA	TRBJ1-1	TGCGCCAGCAGCTTGGGGAGCGGGGGCGCCTTTAAGACTGAAGCTTTCTTT	CASSLGSGGAFKTEAFF
NA	TRBV5-1	14	TRBD1	TRBJ2-7	TGCGCCACCAGAGCCGGGACAGGGGGCAACGAGCAGTACTTC	CATRAGTGGNEQYF
NA	TRBV7-9	16	NA	TRBJ2-7	TGTGCCAGCAGCTTAGGAAACAATGCCGGAGCGCTTGGGCAGTACTTC	CASSLGNNAGALGQYF
NA	TRBV28	16	TRBD2	TRBJ2-3	TGTGCCAGCAGTTCAGGACTAGCGGGAAGCACAGATACGCAGTATTTT	CASSSGLAGSTDTQYF
NA	TRBV10-3	17	TRBD2	TRBJ2-7	TGTGCCACCTTTCCCGAGACCGGGACTAGTTTTTCCTACGAGCAGTACTTC	CATFPETGTSFSYEQYF
NA	TRBV5-6	15	NA	TRBJ1-1	TGTGCCAGCAGCTTAAGGGGTTTCCTGAACACTGAAGCTTTCTTT	CASSLRGFLNTEAFF
NA	TRBV19	13	NA	TRBJ2-1	TGTGCCAGTAGTATGATCGGGAACAATGAGCAGTTCTTC	CASSMIGNNEQFF
NA	TRBV28	13	NA	TRBJ1-2	TGTGCCAGGTCTACAGAGTCTATGGCTACACCTTATTTC	CARSTESMATPYF
NA	TRBV4-1	14	NA	TRBJ1-5	TGCGCCAGCAGCCACGGGGGGAGCAATCAGCCCCAGCATTTT	CASSHGGSNQPQHF
NA	TRBV10-3	14	TRBD1	TRBJ2-7	TGTGCCATCAGTGAGGGGACAGGGTTGTACGAGCAGTACTTC	CAISEGTGLYEQYF
NA	TRBV2	12	NA	TRBJ2-1	TGTGCCAGCAGAACCAGGGTCTATGAGCAGTTCTTC	CASRTRVYEQFF
NA	TRBV7-5	19	NA	TRBJ2-7	TGTGCCAGAAGCTTAGGGGAGCTCCCAGACAGCCATCCATCCGACGAGCAGTACTTC	CARSLGELPDSHPSDEQYF
NA	TRBV6-5	10	NA	TRBJ2-7	TGTGCCAGCAGAAATTACGAGCAGTACTTC	CASRNYEQYF
NA	TRBV28	17	TRBD1	TRBJ1-1	TGTGCCAGCATCATCGGCGGAGGCTGGGACAGTCACACTGAAGCTTTCTTT	CASIIGGGWDSHTEAFF
NA	TRBV7-8	14	NA	TRBJ1-1	TGTGCCAGCAATACAATTAACAGGGACACTGAAGCTTTCTTT	CASNTINRDTEAFF
NA	TRBV6-7	18	NA	TRBJ1-2	TGTGCCAGCAGCATCGATCGGGAACTTAATTTCCCTAACTATGGCTACACCTTC	CASSIDRELNFPNYGYTF
NA	TRBV28	14	NA	TRBJ2-2	TGTGCCAGCCTCCCGGGACAGAACACCGGGGAGCTGTTTTTT	CASLPGQNTGELFF
NA	TRBV6-5	15	NA	TRBJ2-5	TGTGCCAGCAGTTACTCCCAGGGACCTGGTGGGACCCAGTACTTC	CASSYSQGPGGTQYF
NA	TRBV3-1/TRBV3-2	14	TRBD1	TRBJ1-2	TGTGCCAGCAGCCAGACAGGGAAGGGCTATGGCTACACCTTC	CASSQTGKGYGYTF
NA	TRBV28	14	TRBD1	TRBJ2-2	TGTGCCAGCACCCTGACAGGGGTGTACGGGGAGCTGTTTTTT	CASTLTGVYGELFF
NA	TRBV2	14	NA	TRBJ2-7	TGTGCCAGCAGTGAACAGGTTGGAAACTACGAGCAGTACTTC	CASSEQVGNYEQYF
NA	TRBV5-1	13	NA	TRBJ2-5	TGCGCCAGCAGACCAGGGTCTGTGGAGACCCAGTACTTC	CASRPGSVETQYF
NA	TRBV11-1	13	NA	TRBJ1-5	TGTGCCAGCAGCTTAGGTCGGGATCAGCCCCAGCATTTT	CASSLGRDQPQHF
few	TRBV2	15	TRBD1	TRBJ2-1	TGTGCCAGCAGTCAATCCGGGACAGGGTTCAATGAGCAGTTCTTC	CASSQSGTGFNEQFF
NA	TRBV6-5	14	NA	TRBJ1-4	TGTGCCAGCAGCAAGTATAGGACTAATGAAAAACTGTTTTTT	CASSKYRTNEKLFF
NA	TRBV19	13	NA	TRBJ2-7	TGTGCCAGTAGTATACAGGGGGGAGAAGAGCAGTACTTC	CASSIQGGEEQYF
once	TRBV9	14	TRBD1	TRBJ1-4	TGTGCCAGCAGCGCCTCGACAGGGAATGAAAAACTGTTTTTT	CASSASTGNEKLFF
NA	TRBV5-8	14	TRBD2	TRBJ2-3	TGTGCCAGCAGCTGGGGGGGTAGCACAGATACGCAGTATTTT	CASSWGGSTDTQYF
NA	TRBV2	13	NA	TRBJ2-1	TGTGCCAGCGAACGTTGGGCCTACAATGAGCAGTTCTTC	CASERWAYNEQFF
NA	TRBV7-6	16	TRBD2	TRBJ2-3	TGTGCCAGCAGGCAGGGGACTAGCGGGGGTGGAGATACGCAGTATTTT	CASRQGTSGGGDTQYF
NA	TRBV7-3	16	NA	TRBJ1-1	TGTGCCAGCAGCTTAGGTCCCGGGGAGTGGAACACTGAAGCTTTCTTT	CASSLGPGEWNTEAFF
once	TRBV28	13	TRBD1	TRBJ1-1	TGTGCCAGCAGCCCCCCCGACAGGGCCGAAGCTTTCTTT	CASSPPDRAEAFF
NA	TRBV6-5	15	NA	TRBJ1-5	TGTGCCAGCAGAAGAGACACCTATAGCAATCAGCCCCAGCATTTT	CASRRDTYSNQPQHF
NA	TRBV7-9	14	NA	TRBJ2-3	TGTGCCAGCAGCTTGGCGTCGGTAACAGATACGCAGTATTTT	CASSLASVTDTQYF
NA	TRBV28	15	NA	TRBJ1-6	TGTGCCAGCAGTTTAACAACCACCGTTAGGATATCCCTCCACTTT	CASSLTTTVRISLHF
NA	TRBV6-6	14	TRBD2	TRBJ2-3	TGTGCCATCGCGGGAGGACCTAGCACAGATACGCAGTATTTT	CAIAGGPSTDTQYF
NA	TRBV29-1	12	TRBD1	TRBJ1-2	TGCAGCGTTGAACGGGACAGGGCAGGCTACACCTTC	CSVERDRAGYTF
NA	TRBV27	13	NA	TRBJ2-5	TGTGCCAGTGCCGCCCTGTGGGGGGAGACCCAGTACTTC	CASAALWGETQYF